These T cell receptor beta chains were read from a single sample in a study of T cells in localized non-small cell lung cancer. Produced via immunoSEQ multiplex PCR; TCRdb's table is partial and in-frame only. The sample shows around 35,000 clones, around nine tenths of them seen only once. The sample consisted of peripheral blood, taken before any cancer treatment. These receptors all stem from a woman aged 40-70 years with stage I lung adenocarcinoma. The CDR3 runs from the conserved cysteine through the conserved F or W. A D gene is named only where the DNA matches it firmly. Clone sizes are given selectively: once, few, many, or a class where the clone is expanded.

CDR3 protein,CDR3 DNA,clone size,J gene,D gene,V gene
CASSFALGWTSYNSPLHF,TGTGCCAGCAGTTTCGCGTTGGGTTGGACTTCCTATAATTCACCCCTCCACTTT,-,TRBJ1-6,-,TRBV28
CASRVKGAPEAFF,TGCGCCAGCAGGGTGAAAGGGGCCCCTGAAGCTTTCTTT,-,TRBJ1-1,-,TRBV5-1
CASSLGQWDEKLFF,TGTGCCAGCAGCTTAGGGCAGTGGGATGAAAAACTGTTTTTT,-,TRBJ1-4,-,TRBV7-2
CASSLELAIGTQYF,TGCGCCAGCAGCTTAGAACTAGCTATCGGGACCCAGTACTTC,-,TRBJ2-5,-,TRBV5-1
CASSRDGTAGNQPQHF,TGCGCCAGCAGCAGAGACGGGACCGCCGGCAATCAGCCCCAGCATTTT,-,TRBJ1-5,-,TRBV5-1
CASSYGTGGEKLFF,TGTGCCAGCAGTTACGGGACAGGGGGTGAAAAACTGTTTTTT,-,TRBJ1-4,TRBD1,TRBV6-5
CASSLLGRGDTQYF,TGTGCCAGCAGCTTACTGGGGCGCGGAGATACGCAGTATTTT,-,TRBJ2-3,-,TRBV7-3
CATSRGQKNTEAFF,TGTGCCACCAGCAGGGGACAGAAGAACACTGAAGCTTTCTTT,-,TRBJ1-1,TRBD1,TRBV15
CASSTLSGGPLGTDTQYF,TGTGCCAGCAGTACCCTTAGCGGGGGGCCCCTTGGCACAGATACGCAGTATTTT,-,TRBJ2-3,TRBD2,TRBV28
CASSLAGIGGYTF,TGTGCCAGCAGCTTAGCAGGGATAGGTGGCTACACCTTC,once,TRBJ1-2,-,TRBV7-9
CASSLGASIYSYTF,TGTGCCAGCAGCTTAGGAGCTTCGATTTATTCCTACACCTTC,-,TRBJ1-2,-,TRBV7-9
CASGLQRLAGQEIHEQFF,TGTGCTAGTGGACTCCAAAGACTAGCGGGGCAGGAAATCCATGAGCAGTTCTTC,-,TRBJ2-1,TRBD2,TRBV12-5
CASSSDITNTGELFF,TGTGCCAGCAGCTCAGATATTACGAACACCGGGGAGCTGTTTTTT,few,TRBJ2-2,-,TRBV11-2
CASSLTGGQPQHF,TGTGCCAGCAGCTTAACGGGGGGTCAGCCCCAGCATTTT,-,TRBJ1-5,-,TRBV7-3
CASISRGLNTEAFF,TGTGCCAGTATTTCCAGGGGACTCAACACTGAAGCTTTCTTT,few,TRBJ1-1,-,TRBV19
CASSQSFTTTLKQFF,TGTGCCAGCAGCCAATCTTTTACAACGACCCTCAAGCAGTTCTTC,-,TRBJ2-1,-,TRBV9
CARKQGSVSYNSPLHF,TGTGCCAGAAAACAGGGAAGCGTCTCCTATAATTCACCCCTCCACTTT,-,TRBJ1-6,-,TRBV2
CASSLDYQETQYF,TGCGCCAGCAGCTTGGACTACCAAGAGACCCAGTACTTC,few,TRBJ2-5,-,TRBV5-1
CASSYRGGFAGELFF,TGTGCCAGCAGTTACCGAGGGGGGTTCGCCGGGGAGCTGTTTTTT,few,TRBJ2-2,-,TRBV6-5
CASSRGTDGNTIYF,TGCGCCAGCTCCCGGGGGACAGATGGAAACACCATATATTTT,-,TRBJ1-3,TRBD1,TRBV10-2
CASSLAGLAGYEQYF,TGTGCCAGCAGCTTAGCCGGCCTAGCGGGTTACGAGCAGTACTTC,once,TRBJ2-7,TRBD2,TRBV7-2
CASSLAKGSYEQYF,TGTGCCAGCAGCTTGGCCAAGGGGTCCTACGAGCAGTACTTC,-,TRBJ2-7,-,TRBV4-2
CASSLGDQPQHF,TGTGCCAGCAGCTTGGGGGATCAGCCCCAGCATTTT,-,TRBJ1-5,-,TRBV5-6
CASTNGGNSPLHF,TGTGCCAGCACGAACGGAGGGAATTCACCCCTCCACTTT,-,TRBJ1-6,-,TRBV2
CASSKNDPGLAGSDEQFF,TGTGCCAGCAGCAAAAACGATCCGGGACTAGCGGGGTCCGATGAGCAGTTCTTC,-,TRBJ2-1,TRBD2,TRBV7-8